This entry describes one TCR beta chain. The antigen remains unidentified. The data derive from a study of T cells in Graves' hyperthyroidism and ophthalmopathy. Study in general: Specimen type is peripheral blood, collected at initial diagnosis prior to any treatment.

Diagnoses were established using clinical symptoms, serum thyroxine and TRAb, thyroid ultrasound and orbital computed tomography. Approximately 10 ml of fresh peripheral blood supplied the PBMCs. CDR1 DFQATT and CDR2 SNEGSKA come from the germline V gene (reference sequence). The CDR3 has 15 residues. The V end lost 3 bases, the J end lost 0 bases, and 13 bases lay between the germline ends. The study, taken as a whole, reports: Classification by a 13 V-J model distinguished ophthalmopathy from stable hyperthyroidism.

The TCR beta CDR3 regions underwent amplification using RNA transcripts as the source. A first-round RT-PCR of the TCR CDR3 used the HTBI primer set. TCRdb re-called the multiplex PCR reads through MiXCR, storing one row per CDR3 protein. The sample records about 290,000 distinct CDR3 sequences, over 15% being singletons. The TCR comes from a woman aged 60-70 years with Graves' ophthalmopathy. The chain employs TRBV20-1 and TRBJ2-3; a weak D match, TRBD1 (5 bases). What was sequenced was blood. In nucleotides, the CDR3 is TGCAGTGCTAGTAGAAGACAGCAAAGCACAGATACGCAGTATTTT. Its translation is CSASRRQQSTDTQYF.